A selection of T cell receptor beta chains follows, all from one sample in a study of T-cell memory formation after mild COVID-19. TCRdb redid the calling of the 5' RACE reads with MiXCR, one entry per CDR3 protein. Of just over 200,000 distinct CDR3 sequences in the sample, over 9% were seen once. Sequenced input: PBMCs or a T cell subset sorted from them (not recorded which). The source of these receptors is a young man who had mild COVID-19 (a few samples of this study predate the infection). Cell type and time point are not known. Each CDR3 is given with its conserved first and last residue. The D gene is left open where the match is weak. Clone sizes are given selectively: once, few, many, or a class where the clone is expanded.

clone_size	d_call	j_call	v_call	cdr3_nt	cdr3_aa
many	NA	TRBJ2-1	TRBV6-5	TGTGCCAGCAGTTATGACCGAGGGGAGAATGAGCAGTTCTTC	CASSYDRGENEQFF
many	NA	TRBJ2-6	TRBV5-6	TGTGCCAGCAGCGACAGCTCTGGGGCCAACGTCCTGACTTTC	CASSDSSGANVLTF
NA	NA	TRBJ1-1	TRBV6-2/TRBV6-3	TGTGCCAGCAGGTCTCCGGGGAAGAACACTGAAGCTTTCTTT	CASRSPGKNTEAFF
many	NA	TRBJ1-1	TRBV7-3	TGTGCCAGCAGCTCAAGTCAGGGGAACACTGAAGCTTTCTTT	CASSSSQGNTEAFF
many	TRBD2	TRBJ2-2	TRBV5-1	TGCGCCAGCAGCTCCTCCCTAGCGGGGGGAATGACCGGGGAGCTGTTTTTT	CASSSSLAGGMTGELFF
NA	NA	TRBJ1-5	TRBV12-3/TRBV12-4	TGTGCCAGCAGTTGGAGAGAGTATAGCAATCAGCCCCAGCATTTT	CASSWREYSNQPQHF
few	TRBD2	TRBJ2-5	TRBV6-2/TRBV6-3	TGTGCCAGCAGGCCAGCGGGGGGACAAGAGACCCAGTACTTC	CASRPAGGQETQYF
NA	NA	TRBJ1-1	TRBV7-2	TGTGCCAGCAGCTCACGAGGCGCCAGAGAAGCTTTCTTT	CASSSRGAREAFF
many	NA	TRBJ2-3	TRBV6-1	TGTGCCAGCAGTTTGGACAGAAACACAGATACGCAGTATTTT	CASSLDRNTDTQYF
NA	NA	TRBJ1-2	TRBV20-1	TGCAGTGCTCAGAACTATGGCTACACCTTC	CSAQNYGYTF
NA	NA	TRBJ1-2	TRBV4-3	TGCGCCAGCAGCCAAGATCTTGGACAAAGCTATGGCTACACCTTC	CASSQDLGQSYGYTF
NA	NA	TRBJ2-7	TRBV6-5	TGTGCCAGCAGTTACTCGAAGGGGATAGGGTCCCCAGACGAGCAGTACTTC	CASSYSKGIGSPDEQYF
few	TRBD2	TRBJ2-3	TRBV2	TGTGCCAGCAGACCGGGACTAGCGGCAACTAGCACAGATACGCAGTATTTT	CASRPGLAATSTDTQYF
few	NA	TRBJ1-1	TRBV5-4	TGTGCCAGCAGCTTCCCCGGGCGTACGAACACTGAAGCTTTCTTT	CASSFPGRTNTEAFF
NA	TRBD2	TRBJ2-3	TRBV11-2	TGTGCCAGCAGCTGGGCGGGGGGGAGCGCAGATACGCAGTATTTT	CASSWAGGSADTQYF
many	NA	TRBJ2-3	TRBV10-3	TGTGCCATCAGTGGGACGGGAGAAGAGGATACGCAGTATTTT	CAISGTGEEDTQYF
NA	NA	TRBJ1-5	TRBV12-3/TRBV12-4	TGTGCCAGCAGTTTCGGGGGGCCTAGCAATCAGCCCCAGCATTTT	CASSFGGPSNQPQHF
few	TRBD1	TRBJ1-1	TRBV6-5	TGTGCCAGCAGTTACTGGACAGGGGGCACTGAAGCTTTCTTT	CASSYWTGGTEAFF
NA	NA	TRBJ1-1	TRBV5-1	TGCGCCAGCATGGAGAGCGACACTGAAGCTTTCTTT	CASMESDTEAFF
few	TRBD1	TRBJ1-4	TRBV10-2	TGCGCCAGCAAGGGGGCAGCAACTAATGAAAAACTGTTTTTT	CASKGAATNEKLFF